Included here is one TCR beta chain sequence, with context. Assay: immunoSEQ multiplex PCR; the TCRdb copy retains only in-frame clones and omits some. The profile shows roughly 200,000 clones, around 90% of them singletons. These data are taken from a study of blood T cell repertoires in COVID-19. V dropped 0 bases and J dropped 0 bases, with 9 bases sitting between them. From germline, CDR1 is SEHNR and CDR2 FQNEAQ (reference sequence). This CDR3 has 16 residues. This sequence joins TRBV7-9 and TRBJ1-3; unclear D gene. The TCR comes from a woman aged 25 to 39 who had recovered from COVID-19. The sample was PBMCs or T cells enriched from blood (not recorded which). The CDR3 DNA is TGTGCCAGCAGCTTAGCTCCCAGCGTCTCTGGAAACACCATATATTTT. It codes for CASSLAPSVSGNTIYF.